One and the same sample provided the 26 T cell receptor beta chains below, sequenced in a study of cytomegalovirus exposure and HLA in healthy donors. The protocol was immunoSEQ multiplex PCR, while the TCRdb copy is restricted to in-frame clones and leaves out a portion. The sample carries approximately 220,000 clones, around 87% recorded once. The specimen was PBMCs. Receptor source: a man between 18 and 29 years old in good health and CMV-seronegative.

V is TRBV4-3 and J is TRBJ2-2; TRBD2 might be the D (6 bases). The CDR3 extends over 15 amino acids. Germline assignment: CDR1 LGHNA and CDR2 YSLEER. Trimming took 0 bases from V and 7 from J, leaving 12 bases between them. The CDR3 DNA sequence: TGCGCCAGCAGCCAAGAAATCCCGGGAGACGGGGAGCTGTTTTTT. This codes for CASSQEIPGDGELFF.

The genes are TRBV25-1 and TRBJ1-4; D possibly corresponds to TRBD1 (5 bases). V lost 2 bases to trimming and J lost 5 bases, with 6 bases between them. The length of the CDR3 is 13 residues. In germline, CDR1 is MGHDK, CDR2 SYGVNS. The CDR3 loop is CASSEGANEKLFF. CDR3 in DNA: TGTGCCAGCAGTGAAGGGGCAAATGAAAAACTGTTTTTT.

This sequence joins TRBV6-1 and TRBJ1-2; the match to TRBD1 covers 8 bases. From germline, CDR1 is MNHNS and CDR2 SASEGT. CDR3 size: 13 residues. Unmatched junction bases numbered 2, after V lost 4 bases and J lost 4 bases. The chain's CDR3 is CASSADRVYGYTF. CDR3 sequence (DNA): TGTGCCAGCAGTGCGGACAGGGTCTATGGCTACACCTTC.

The chain recombines TRBV29-1 with TRBJ2-3; TRBD1 agrees at 7 bases. This CDR3 has 14 amino acids. V lost 5 bases and J lost 2; bases outside the gene matches: 7. CDR1 SQVTM and CDR2 ANQGSEA come from the germline V gene. CDR3 DNA sequence: TGCAGCGTTCGGAGGACAGGCTTCACAGATACGCAGTATTTT. This codes for CSVRRTGFTDTQYF.

This chain links TRBV25-1 with TRBJ1-1, with 7 bases matching TRBD1. V shed 6 bases and J 4 bases; nucleotides not matched to a gene: 5. The germline V gene encodes CDR1 MGHDK and CDR2 SYGVNS. CDR3 length equals 13 residues. This chain's CDR3 is CASRPAGGTEAFF. For the CDR3, the DNA is TGTGCCAGCAGACCCGCAGGGGGCACTGAAGCTTTCTTT.

The CDR3 protein is CASSTGTGGAETQYF. The CDR3, as DNA: TGTGCCAGTAGTACCGGGACAGGGGGCGCAGAGACCCAGTACTTC. The chain employs TRBV19 and TRBJ2-5; 12 bases map to TRBD1. V shed 4 bases, J shed 4 bases, and the junction held 4 bases outside the gene matches. Germline V gene data show CDR1 as LNHDA and CDR2 as SQIVND (reference sequence). The CDR3 is 15 amino acids.

This sequence joins TRBV4-1 and TRBJ1-6; 10 bases are a match to TRBD1. Germline assignment: CDR1 MGHRA and CDR2 YSYEKL. This CDR3 has 16 amino acids. V was clipped by 4 bases and J by 8 bases; unmatched bases: 8. The CDR3 here is CASSPLAGQGHSPLHF. CDR3 coding DNA: TGCGCCAGCAGCCCCCTGGCGGGACAGGGGCATTCACCCCTCCACTTT.

This clone was seen once. The V call is TRBV7-3, the J call TRBJ2-7, with a weak D call TRBD1 (5 bases). This CDR3 comprises 14 residues. Trimming removed 10 bases from V and 1 base from J, with 17 bases in between. Per germline, CDR1 SGHTA and CDR2 FQGTGA. The CDR3 region is CATKLNAGSYEQYF. In DNA form, the CDR3 reads TGTGCCACCAAACTTAATGCAGGGTCCTACGAGCAGTACTTC.

This clone has only a few counts. This chain connects TRBV5-8 to TRBJ1-6; D is unresolved. Deletions cut 3 bases from V and 13 bases from J, with 11 bases between. The length of the CDR3 is 12 residues. Germline loops: CDR1 SGHTS, CDR2 YDEGEE. In nucleotides, the CDR3 is TGTGCCAGCAGCTCTATGATTCCGCCCCTCCACTTT. This sequence encodes CASSSMIPPLHF.

V usage is TRBV15 and J usage is TRBJ1-1, with 8 bases lining up with TRBD1. J lost 4 bases, V lost 6 bases, and 13 bases had no gene match. Germline values: CDR1 LNHNV, CDR2 YYDKDF (reference sequence). The CDR3 extends over 16 amino acids. The CDR3 here is CATRKEPGGAFTEAFF. The CDR3 DNA is TGTGCCACCAGGAAAGAACCAGGGGGCGCATTCACTGAAGCTTTCTTT.

The genes are TRBV4-2 and TRBJ1-4; 9 bases are shared with TRBD1. From germline, CDR1 is LGHNA and CDR2 YNFKEQ. V lost 0 bases to trimming and J lost 7 bases; unmatched junction nucleotides: 15. This CDR3 contains 19 residues. CDR3 amino acids: CASSQDLVQGAGGSEKLFF. The CDR3 region has the DNA TGTGCCAGCAGCCAAGATCTGGTACAGGGGGCAGGGGGCAGTGAAAAACTGTTTTTT.

This clone was seen more than once but under ten times. This chain links TRBV7-8 with TRBJ2-1, with D maybe TRBD1 (5 bases). V was pared by 3 bases and J by 2 bases, with 8 bases between. This CDR3 comprises 14 residues. CDR1 and CDR2 from the germline V gene are SGHVS and FQNEAQ. The CDR3 region is CASSFRTTYNEQFF. The CDR3 DNA sequence: TGTGCCAGCAGCTTTCGGACAACCTACAATGAGCAGTTCTTC.

CDR3 loop: CASSWGGKKETQYF. The CDR3 DNA is TGTGCCAGCAGTTGGGGGGGGAAAAAAGAGACCCAGTACTTC. The genes are TRBV6-5 and TRBJ2-5; 7 bases line up with TRBD2. The length of the CDR3 is 14 residues. Germline-derived CDR1 and CDR2 are MNHEY and SVGAGI. The J segment lost 3 bases and the V segment lost 4 bases, leaving 5 bases of the junction unmatched.

The V call is TRBV6-5, the J call TRBJ1-1, with D perhaps TRBD1 (6 bases). CDR1 and CDR2 from the germline V gene are MNHEY and SVGAGI. The ends were cut back, 5 bases at V and 8 bases at J, with 18 bases in the middle. This CDR3 comprises 14 residues. CDR3 sequence reads: CASSPIYRVGEAFF. CDR3 bases: TGTGCCAGCAGTCCAATCTACAGGGTAGGAGAAGCTTTCTTT.

The J gene is TRBJ2-3, the V gene TRBV2, with 10 bases that match TRBD2. This CDR3 region has 14 residues. Germline V lookup: CDR1 SNHLY, CDR2 FYNNEI. The junction had 5 bases not matched to a gene; V was cut back by 4 bases and J by 7 bases. CDR3 nucleotide sequence: TGTGCCAGCAGTGTTCCTAGCGGGGGAAATACGCAGTATTTT. Amino acid sequence: CASSVPSGGNTQYF.

This clone showed up just once. V is TRBV25-1 and J is TRBJ2-5, with 7 bases identical to TRBD1. J was trimmed by 5 bases and V by 4 bases; bases with no gene match: 7. The length of the CDR3 is 14 residues. Germline CDR1 reads MGHDK; CDR2 reads SYGVNS. CDR3 residues: CASSAPQGRETQYF. For the CDR3, the DNA is TGTGCCAGCAGTGCCCCACAGGGGCGGGAGACCCAGTACTTC.

The rearrangement links TRBV7-2 to TRBJ2-2; TRBD1 matches 7 bases. CDR1 and CDR2 (germline): SGHTA, FQGNSA. The CDR3 sequence is 16 residues long. J lost 5 bases, V lost 4 bases, and 10 bases had no gene match. The CDR3 DNA sequence: TGTGCCAGCAGCTCGTCGGACAGGTGGGGAACCGGGGAGCTGTTTTTT. This encodes CASSSSDRWGTGELFF.

The genes are TRBV28 and TRBJ2-1; 10 bases are shared with TRBD1. Germline V CDR1 and CDR2: MDHEN, SYDVKM. The CDR3 has 15 amino acids. J lost 7 bases, V lost 3 bases, and 6 bases had no gene match. CDR3: CASSFPRTGGNEQFF. The DNA of the CDR3 is TGTGCCAGCAGTTTCCCCCGGACAGGGGGAAATGAGCAGTTCTTC.

This clone showed up just once. V usage is TRBV2 and J usage is TRBJ1-1; D is possibly TRBD1 (6 bases). The CDR3 spans 16 residues. V shed 5 bases and J shed 4 bases, with 20 bases lying between them. CDR1 is SNHLY and CDR2 is FYNNEI in the germline V gene. CDR3 DNA sequence: TGTGCCAGCAGTCCACAGGGAACGATGAGGGGCACTGAAGCTTTCTTT. Translated: CASSPQGTMRGTEAFF.

The rearrangement joins TRBV5-4 to TRBJ1-3; D possibly corresponds to TRBD1 (6 bases). Germline CDR1 SGHNT, CDR2 YYREEE (reference sequence). V shed 1 base and J shed 8 bases, with 13 bases lying between them. The CDR3 extends over 14 amino acids. The CDR3 bases are TGTGCCAGCAGCTTGTTTCGGGGGGCTGACACCATATATTTT. Its protein product is CASSLFRGADTIYF.

The rearrangement links TRBV4-1 to TRBJ1-5; D is uncertain. V was pared by 0 bases and J by 7 bases, with 10 bases between. This CDR3 region has 14 residues. Germline CDR1 is MGHRA and CDR2 is YSYEKL. CDR3 in amino acids: CASSQEALLQPQHF. CDR3 nucleotides: TGCGCCAGCAGCCAAGAAGCGTTATTGCAGCCCCAGCATTTT.

The rearrangement links TRBV6-1 to TRBJ2-7, with D perhaps matching TRBD2 (5 bases). The CDR3 contains 15 residues. Trimming took off 9 bases at V and 0 bases at J, with 18 bases between the two ends. Germline V gene sequence: CDR1 MNHNS, CDR2 SASEGT. CDR3 sequence reads: CASSRGRPLSYEQYF. The CDR3 bases are TGTGCCAGTTCCAGAGGGCGGCCACTCTCCTACGAGCAGTACTTC.

The rearrangement joins TRBV4-3 to TRBJ1-2; 9 bases match TRBD1. The junction had 5 bases not matched to a gene; V was cut back by 3 bases and J by 3 bases. This CDR3 is built from 15 residues. In germline, CDR1 is LGHNA, CDR2 YSLEER. The CDR3 loop is CASSQDWTGDYGYTF. The CDR3 coding sequence is TGCGCCAGCAGCCAGGACTGGACAGGGGACTATGGCTACACCTTC.

The chain couples TRBV7-5 to TRBJ2-7; TRBD2 is the table's D call, not checked against the DNA. TRBV7-5 is described as a pseudogene. There are 11 residues in the CDR3. CDR3 bases: TGTCGCCGGGTCAGATCCTACGAGCAGTACTTC. This translates into CRRVRSYEQYF.

The chain uses TRBV7-2 and TRBJ1-5; unclear D gene. V lost 0 bases and J 7 bases, leaving 4 bases between the germline ends. This CDR3 is built from 12 residues. Germline V gene lookup returns CDR1 SGHTA and CDR2 FQGNSA. CDR3 residues: CASSLARQPQHF. CDR3 DNA sequence: TGTGCCAGCAGCTTAGCGCGCCAGCCCCAGCATTTT.

This sequence joins TRBV5-1 and TRBJ2-7; a possible D gene is TRBD1 (5 bases). V was trimmed by 0 bases and J by 2 bases, leaving 15 bases between them. The CDR3 extends over 16 amino acids. Germline CDR1 is SGHRS and CDR2 is YFSETQ. CDR3 protein: CASSLGLGAPAYEQYF. The CDR3, as DNA: TGCGCCAGCAGCTTGGGGCTTGGGGCCCCGGCCTACGAGCAGTACTTC.